The 7 T cell receptor beta chains reported below all come from one sample, sequenced in a study of T cells after yellow fever vaccination. One entry per CDR3 protein, called by TCRdb with MiXCR from the 5' RACE reads. The sample holds approximately 150,000 distinct CDR3 sequences, over 7% seen once. This material consisted of CD4+ T cells sorted from PBMCs, taken 5 days after the yellow fever booster vaccination. The receptors shown here come from a young man who received the YFV17D yellow fever vaccine.

This clonotype occurred many times. The chain joins TRBV12-3 or TRBV12-4 to TRBJ2-1; TRBD2 might be the D (5 bases). The CDR3 is made up of 16 amino acids. V was shortened by 1 base and J by 1 base, with 11 bases between the two germline ends. The CDR3: CASSLGLLGSYNEQFF. DNA of the CDR3: TGTGCCAGCAGTTTAGGCCTACTAGGGTCCTACAATGAGCAGTTCTTC.

The chain has TRBV19 and TRBJ2-1; the match to TRBD1 covers 11 bases. V shed 8 bases, J shed 0 bases, and the junction held 15 bases outside the gene matches. The CDR3 length is 19 residues. CDR1 LNHDA and CDR2 SQIVND come from the germline V gene (reference sequence). The CDR3 spells CASSTRDRGAQSSYNEQFF. CDR3 bases: TGTGCCAGTTCTACCCGGGACAGGGGGGCCCAAAGCTCCTACAATGAGCAGTTCTTC. Full variable domain (outside the CDR3, taken from reference TRBV19 and TRBJ2-1): DGGITQSPKYLFRKEGQNVTLSCEQNLNHDAMYWYRQDPGQGLRLIYYSQIVNDFQKGDIAEGYSVSREKKESFPLTVTSAQKNPTAFYLCASSTRDRGAQSSYNEQFFGPGTRLTVL.

This clonotype has ten or more counts. This chain connects TRBV12-3 or TRBV12-4 to TRBJ2-2; 11 nucleotides align to TRBD2. The CDR3 totals 16 residues. V was pared by 5 bases and J by 4 bases, with 6 bases of the junction left unmatched. This CDR3 reads CASSELAGAGTGELFF. The CDR3 DNA reads as TGTGCCAGCAGTGAACTAGCGGGAGCGGGCACCGGGGAGCTGTTTTTT.

This clonotype was detected many times. The genes are TRBV7-8 and TRBJ2-7; D not certain. Germline CDR1 SGHVS, CDR2 FQNEAQ. The CDR3 spans 15 residues. V was pared by 2 bases and J by 0 bases, with 11 bases between. The CDR3 reads CASSLKTTASYEQYF. DNA for the CDR3: TGTGCCAGCAGCTTAAAGACGACGGCCTCCTACGAGCAGTACTTC.

This clonotype was detected many times. The gene calls are TRBV10-1 and TRBJ2-1; D gene unclear. This CDR3 region has 17 residues. V was cut by 2 bases and J by 0 bases, with 14 bases left in between. CDR1 and CDR2 from the germline V gene are WNHNN and SYGVQD (reference sequence). CDR3 nucleotides: TGCGCCAGCAGTGAGATTTCCAGCGAAAGCTCCTACAATGAGCAGTTCTTC. As protein: CASSEISSESSYNEQFF.

The table lists this clonotype with many counts. The V call is TRBV20-1, the J call TRBJ2-5; D perhaps matches TRBD1 (5 bases). V lost 5 bases and J 7 bases, leaving 17 bases between the germline ends. The CDR3 length is 13 residues. The germline CDR1 and CDR2 sequences are DFQATT and SNEGSKA (reference sequence). CDR3 sequence: CSASGTGTRTQYF. CDR3 DNA: TGCAGTGCTTCCGGCACAGGCACCAGGACCCAGTACTTC.

The J gene is TRBJ2-7, the V gene TRBV5-5, with a possible D match to TRBD2 (6 bases). V shed 2 bases and J shed 2 bases, with 14 bases lying between them. The CDR3 sequence is 15 residues long. Germline CDR1 is SGHKS and CDR2 is YYEKEE (reference sequence). The DNA for the CDR3 is TGTGCCAGCAGCTTTGCCGGGACTGGGGCCTACGAGCAGTACTTC. It specifies CASSFAGTGAYEQYF.